The TCR beta chain described here comes from a study of blood T cells in healthy people across ages. This CDR3 contains 15 residues. Germline-derived CDR1 and CDR2 are SGHRS and YFSETQ. Of note for this clonotype: Its ends do not fully match the called genes, so a read error is possible.

Sample-barcoded 5' priming and a J-beta primer mix drove a second PCR of about 7 to 11 cycles. TCRdb used MiXCR to reprocess the 5' RACE reads, holding one entry per CDR3 protein. The repertoire includes hundreds of thousands of distinct CDR3 sequences, around 20% of them detected once, and approximately 3.6% sits in the top ten. The sequencing sample was made of blood. The chain couples TRBV5-1 to TRBJ2-5; TRBD2 matches at 11 bases. This clonotype was sampled from a man in his 70s in good health. CDR3 bases: TGCGCCAGCAGCCCACTAGCGGGAGTCCAAGGGACCCAGTACTTC. Translation gives CASSPLAGVQGTQYF.